This is a list of T cell receptor beta chains from one sample in a study of T-cell reconstitution after alpha-beta-depleted transplantation in children. TCRdb passed the PCR reads through MiXCR, listing each CDR3 protein once. The sample has around 50,000 distinct CDR3 sequences; about 47% are singletons. The sequencing used peripheral blood, collected before TCRalphabeta/CD19-depleted stem cell transplant. The receptors originated from a boy in the first two years of life with SCID, due to receive a stem cell transplant. Each CDR3 is given with its conserved first and last residue. A D gene is named only where the DNA matches it firmly. Clone size is stated in some rows and not others, as once, few, many or a class when expanded.

v_gene	abundance	j_gene	d_gene	CDR3nt	CDR3aa
TRBV7-2	-	TRBJ1-2	-	TGTGCCAGCAGCTCAGGGCTGACAGTCACCTTC	CASSSGLTVTF
TRBV27	-	TRBJ1-1	-	TGTGCCAGCAGTTCCACAGGTTGGAACACTGAAGCTTTCTTT	CASSSTGWNTEAFF
TRBV5-6	-	TRBJ2-1	-	TGTGCCAGCAGCAACCCGGGGGCGCACAATGAGCAGTTCTTC	CASSNPGAHNEQFF
TRBV20-1	-	TRBJ2-3	TRBD1	TGCAGTGTTCAGCGAGGCGGGGACAGGGTCGGCACAGATACGCAGTATTTT	CSVQRGGDRVGTDTQYF
TRBV28	-	TRBJ2-7	-	TGTGCCATGGGCCCCGGGCTGGAAGGGCAGTACTTC	CAMGPGLEGQYF
TRBV19	-	TRBJ2-5	-	TGTGCCAGTAGTATAGACCAGGGCTACGGGGCCCAGTACTTC	CASSIDQGYGAQYF
TRBV29-1	-	TRBJ1-2	-	TGCAGCGTTGAAACAGGCTATGGCTACACCTTC	CSVETGYGYTF
TRBV10-3	-	TRBJ1-2	-	TGTGCCATCAGTGAGTCCGCAGTCCTCGGCTACACCTTC	CAISESAVLGYTF
TRBV7-8	many	TRBJ2-5	TRBD1	TGTGCCAGCAGCTTAGCGGACAGGGGGAAAGCGGCCCAGTACTTC	CASSLADRGKAAQYF
TRBV6-2/TRBV6-3	few	TRBJ2-5	-	TGTGCCAGCAGTTATATTAGCGACGCGACAGAGACCCAGTACTTC	CASSYISDATETQYF
TRBV5-5	once	TRBJ2-3	TRBD2	TGTGCCAGCAGCCCCCAGGGAGGGCTTGCAGATACGCAGTATTTT	CASSPQGGLADTQYF
TRBV9	-	TRBJ1-1	-	TGTGCCAGCAGCGAGGGCGGGGTGAACACTGAAGCTTTCTTT	CASSEGGVNTEAFF
TRBV12-3/TRBV12-4	-	TRBJ1-3	-	TGTGCCAGCCTACCATCTCCGAGCTCTGGAAACACCATATATTTT	CASLPSPSSGNTIYF
TRBV18	-	TRBJ2-5	-	TGTGCCAGCTCACCTCTAGGCGAGGAGACCCAGTACTTC	CASSPLGEETQYF
TRBV7-8	-	TRBJ1-2	TRBD1	TGTGCCAGCAGCATCGGGACAGGGTTTAGGGATGGCTACACCTTC	CASSIGTGFRDGYTF
TRBV12-3/TRBV12-4	few	TRBJ1-1	TRBD1	TGTGCCAGCAGTTTAACCGGCGGGACAGGGGGCACTGAAGCTTTCTTT	CASSLTGGTGGTEAFF
TRBV4-3	-	TRBJ1-1	-	TGCGCCAGCAGCCAAGAGTGGGGGAACACTGAAGCTTTCTTT	CASSQEWGNTEAFF
TRBV6-2/TRBV6-3	few	TRBJ1-5	-	TGTGCCAGCAGTTTAATGGATAGCAATCAGCCCCAGCATTTT	CASSLMDSNQPQHF
TRBV7-6	-	TRBJ2-7	-	TGTGCCAGCAGCTTAGGGGACAATAGCGAGCAGTACTTC	CASSLGDNSEQYF
TRBV20-1	-	TRBJ1-2	TRBD1	TGCAGTGCTAGCCGTCCGGGACAGAAAAACTATGGCTACACCTTC	CSASRPGQKNYGYTF
TRBV27	once	TRBJ2-5	-	TGTGCCAGCAGGCGGGCGGTGGTACAAGAGACCCAGTACTTC	CASRRAVVQETQYF
TRBV20-1	-	TRBJ2-4	-	TGCAGTGCTAGATTGTCAGCCAAAAACATTCAGTACTTC	CSARLSAKNIQYF
TRBV6-5	-	TRBJ2-2	-	TGTGCCAGCAGTTACTCTCTGGGCAGACAAGTTGCCGGGGAGCTGTTTTTT	CASSYSLGRQVAGELFF
TRBV20-1	-	TRBJ2-1	-	TGCAGTGCTAGAGATCTGGCGACAGTAGGGAGATCCTACAATGAGCAGTTCTTC	CSARDLATVGRSYNEQFF
TRBV7-2	-	TRBJ2-5	TRBD2	TGTGCCAGCAGCTTATTGCGGGGGGCACAAGAGACCCAGTACTTC	CASSLLRGAQETQYF
TRBV5-5	-	TRBJ2-7	-	TGTGCCAGCAGCTTGTCACAGGGCTCCTACGAGCAGTACTTC	CASSLSQGSYEQYF
TRBV4-1	many	TRBJ2-5	-	TGCGCCAGCAGCCCCCGGAAAGAAGGGGGGCAAGAGACCCAGTACTTC	CASSPRKEGGQETQYF
TRBV7-2	-	TRBJ2-3	TRBD1	TGTGCCAGCAGCTTAAGGGACAGGACCACAGATACGCAGTATTTT	CASSLRDRTTDTQYF
TRBV10-1	few	TRBJ1-1	-	TGCGCCAGCAGCCAGGACGGCGCCAACACTGAAGCTTTCTTT	CASSQDGANTEAFF
TRBV7-7	-	TRBJ2-5	-	TGTGCTAGCAGCCCAACGGAGAGGGGACCAGAGACCCAGTACTTC	CASSPTERGPETQYF
TRBV13	once	TRBJ1-1	-	TGTGCCAGCAACCTAGGGACCTTAGGCCCTGAAGCTTTCTTT	CASNLGTLGPEAFF
TRBV27	-	TRBJ1-5	-	TGTGCCAGCAGTTTATCGAACGATCAGCCCCAGCATTTT	CASSLSNDQPQHF
TRBV4-2	many	TRBJ2-7	TRBD1	TGTGCCAGCAGCCCTGAAACAGGACAGGCTCCCTACGAGCAGTACTTC	CASSPETGQAPYEQYF
TRBV7-2	-	TRBJ2-1	TRBD2	TGTGCCAGCAGCCGGTTGGGGAGCGGGGGGGATGAGCAGTTCTTC	CASSRLGSGGDEQFF
TRBV20-1	-	TRBJ1-5	TRBD1	TGCAGTGCTAGAGCCGGGACAGCGTTAGGGATTTCTCAGCCCCAGCATTTT	CSARAGTALGISQPQHF
TRBV5-6	-	TRBJ1-1	-	TGTGCCAGCACCGGAACAGGGATCAGGAGCACTGAAGCTTTCTTT	CASTGTGIRSTEAFF
TRBV7-8	-	TRBJ1-1	-	TGTGCCAGCAGCTTAGTCGCGGGCGCGGGCACTGAAGCTTTCTTT	CASSLVAGAGTEAFF
TRBV20-1	-	TRBJ2-1	TRBD2	TGCAGTGCTACCAATAGCGGGGGCCCTGAGCAGTTCTTC	CSATNSGGPEQFF
TRBV20-1	-	TRBJ2-7	TRBD2	TGCAGTGCTAGAACCACCGGGACTAGCGGGGGCGCCACCCCCTACGAGCAGTACTTC	CSARTTGTSGGATPYEQYF
TRBV20-1	few	TRBJ1-2	-	TGCAGTGCTAGAGATGAGGCCCCCTGGGGCTACACCTTC	CSARDEAPWGYTF
TRBV11-2	-	TRBJ2-7	-	TGTGCCAGCAGCTTAGTGGCGGGTTCCTACGAGCAGTACTTC	CASSLVAGSYEQYF
TRBV12-3/TRBV12-4	-	TRBJ2-1	-	TGTGCCAGCAGCCCGCCGGGACTGGGGTTGAATGAGCAGTTCTTC	CASSPPGLGLNEQFF
TRBV4-3	-	TRBJ2-7	TRBD1	TGCGCCAGCAGCCAAGATTTTGGGCAGGGGGCAGACGAGCAGTACTTC	CASSQDFGQGADEQYF
TRBV20-1	many	TRBJ1-1	-	TGCAGTGCCCACACGGGGAAACACACTGAAGCTTTCTTT	CSAHTGKHTEAFF
TRBV10-3	-	TRBJ2-7	-	TGTGCCATCACGGGCCCGAACTACGAGCAGTACTTC	CAITGPNYEQYF
TRBV7-6	-	TRBJ2-3	TRBD2	TGTGCCAGCAGCGGAAGTGTCCTAGCGGGGGGGCTAGGAACAGATACGCAGTATTTT	CASSGSVLAGGLGTDTQYF
TRBV20-1	-	TRBJ1-1	TRBD1	TGCAGTGCGACAGGGAGCACTGAAGCTTTCTTT	CSATGSTEAFF
TRBV7-6	few	TRBJ1-5	TRBD1	TGTGCCAGCAGCTCGGACAGGGGCAATCAGCCCCAGCATTTT	CASSSDRGNQPQHF
TRBV5-1	-	TRBJ2-5	TRBD2	TGCGCCAGCAGCTTGGAATCTAGCGGGGGGGCCCAGACCCAGTACTTC	CASSLESSGGAQTQYF
TRBV6-1	-	TRBJ2-1	TRBD1	TGTGCCAGCAGTCGCCGACAGGGACGTGGAGCCTACAATGAGCAGTTCTTC	CASSRRQGRGAYNEQFF
TRBV11-2	few	TRBJ2-3	-	TGTGCCAGCAGCGTCACTGGCTCTGGGGCAGATACGCAGTATTTT	CASSVTGSGADTQYF
TRBV5-6	few	TRBJ2-1	-	TGTGCCAGCAGCTTGGGGCAGTACTACAATGAGCAGTTCTTC	CASSLGQYYNEQFF
TRBV5-5	-	TRBJ2-1	-	TGTGCCAGCAGCTCGCAGGGCCCCGGTCTCAATGAGCAGTTCTTC	CASSSQGPGLNEQFF
TRBV10-3	-	TRBJ1-2	-	TGTGCCATTCAGGGCAGGGGCTATGGCTACACCTTC	CAIQGRGYGYTF
TRBV12-3/TRBV12-4	many	TRBJ2-3	-	TGTGCCAGCAGCCCGTCTCAGCGGGGCACAGATACGCAGTATTTT	CASSPSQRGTDTQYF
TRBV15	-	TRBJ2-6	-	TGTGCCACCAGCAGAGGCCAGACAGGAGCCTCTGGGGCCAACGTCCTGACTTTC	CATSRGQTGASGANVLTF